This T cell receptor beta chain came from a study of vaccination and CD4 T cells after COVID-19 (dated 2022 in TCRdb). Looking at the study overall: Every convalescent patient had a positive nasal swab PCR test for SARS-CoV-2, with mild disease in 8 to 10 patients and severe disease in one. Two doses of either the Pfizer-BioNTech BNT162b2 vaccine (n=8) or the Moderna mRNA-1273 vaccine (n=2) were administered to participants. The cultures were stimulated with overlapping spike peptide pools from SARS-CoV-2 and from the common cold coronaviruses HCoV-NL63, HCoV-OC43 and HCoV-229E. The convalescent cohort included six males and four females, with two Hispanic individuals, seven Caucasians, two Asians and one multiracial person. Control cultures used a CEFX viral epitope pool as positive control, an HIV-1 Nef peptide pool as negative control, or no peptide. Post-COVID blood samples were collected from convalescent patients a median of roughly 100 days after diagnosis, with a range of roughly 30 to 170 days. In more than eight COVID-19 convalescent patients and a handful of infection-naive healthy vaccine recipients, researchers compared the spike-specific CD4+ TCR repertoire from before mRNA vaccination with the repertoire from after. Post-vaccine blood samples were taken a median of approximately 70 days after the second vaccine dose, with a range of roughly 13 to 250 days.

Receptor libraries were prepared by PCR. DNA from cultured CD4+ T cells underwent TCR sequencing with the Oncomine TCR Beta short-read assay at the Johns Hopkins FTIC core. The QIAamp micro DNA kit was used to extract genomic DNA from the cultured CD4+ T cells. The Oncomine TCR Beta libraries from cultured CD4+ T cells were pooled using unique dual indexes and then sequenced on an Illumina iSeq 100. Processing in the source paper ran as follows. Non-productive sequences were removed, and CDR3s not starting with C, not ending with F or W, or shorter than 7 amino acids were discarded. The MANAFEST web application was used to identify antigen-specific clonotypes by comparing peptide-stimulated wells against reference wells and other culture wells. For a clone to be called positive, the clone needed an FDR below 0.05, an odds ratio above 5, and a productive frequency above 0.1% in at least two of three replicate wells. Cross-reactive clonotypes were defined as significantly expanded in both SARS-CoV-2 spike wells and at least one common cold coronavirus spike condition. Levenshtein distances (stringdist) and unrooted phylogenetic trees (ape) in R version 3.6.1 were used to assess CDR3 homology. TCRdb handled the public reads itself, with Q25 trimming in fastp and clone calling in MiXCR, and kept productive beta chains. Entries are consolidated by CDR3 protein sequence, retaining the most common genes and DNA. For this entry, the V and J calls and clone size follow TCRdb and not the study's own pipeline. The sample table records some 20,000 distinct CDR3 sequences; roughly 40% of these occur just once. The ten largest clones add up to around 28% of the sample.

Here is what the overall study found, with its caveats: In convalescent patients, a median around 83% of post-vaccine SARS-CoV-2-reactive clones were detected only after vaccination, and vaccine-specific priming was suggested by this finding. The median count of SARS-CoV-2-reactive clonotypes went up from 20 to 25 after infection to roughly 38 after vaccination, although the change was not significant. Only a relatively small number of convalescent patients were included in the study, and early timepoints following natural infection were not analyzed. Of the vaccine-specific clones found in convalescent patients, nearly all (304 of 307) were mono-reactive for SARS-CoV-2 spike instead of being cross-reactive with common cold coronaviruses.

This clonotype was counted a few times. Its specific antigen is unknown. No much larger clone exists at a distance of one base, and base qualities are not known. From a lookup of the germline V gene, CDR1 and CDR2 are SGHTA and FQGNSA. There are 16 amino acids in the CDR3, from cysteine to phenylalanine inclusive. The kept DNA is CDR3 alone, 48 bases in frame from the first base. Trimming takes 0 bases from V and 1 base from J, and the germline ends sit 12 bases apart. The treatment or condition tag for this specimen amounts to: roughly ten-day PBMC culture with coronavirus spike peptide pools or control peptides (ViraFEST assay). The ViraFEST assay was used in the study, in which antigen-specific T cells were expanded with peptide pools and expanded clonotypes were subsequently identified by TCR sequencing. The positive SARS-CoV-2 PCR tests of the convalescent patients were dated from March to December 2020, before the Alpha, Beta and Delta variants emerged in the United States. Each well held two million PBMCs cultured with approximately 9.1 ug/ml peptide pools in IMDM containing 5% human AB serum and 9.5 to 10 IU/ml IL-2. Half of the culture medium was replaced with fresh IL-2-containing medium on days 3 and 7. After 10 days of culture, CD4+ T cells were isolated by negative selection with the EasySep CD4+ T cell isolation kit. Ficoll-Paque Plus gradient centrifugation was used to isolate PBMCs from whole blood, and the isolated PBMCs were then either used fresh or cryopreserved at -140C. Each culture condition was generally run in triplicate wells.

The chain joins TRBV7-2 to TRBJ2-5, with a tentative D call of TRBD1 or TRBD2, each matching 6 bases. This receptor was identified in a human donor who had recovered from COVID-19. The sequencing here drew on CD4+ T cells from blood, cultured in vitro, taken before SARS-CoV-2 vaccination. CDR3 reads: CASSLAGGLPQETQYF. The DNA is as follows: TGTGCCAGCAGCTTAGCTGGGGGGCTGCCCCAAGAGACCCAGTACTTC.